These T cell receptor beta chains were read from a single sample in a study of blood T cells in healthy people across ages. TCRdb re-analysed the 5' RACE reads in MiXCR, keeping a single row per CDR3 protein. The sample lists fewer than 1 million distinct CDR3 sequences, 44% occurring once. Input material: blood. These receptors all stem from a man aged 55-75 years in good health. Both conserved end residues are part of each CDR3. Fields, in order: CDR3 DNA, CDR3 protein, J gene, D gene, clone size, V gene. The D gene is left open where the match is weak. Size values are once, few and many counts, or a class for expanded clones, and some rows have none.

cdr3_nt: TGCAGTGCGCCAGCCGGGAGCTCCTACGAGCAGTACTTC; cdr3_aa: CSAPAGSSYEQYF; j_call: TRBJ2-7; d_call: -; clone_size: few; v_call: TRBV20-1
cdr3_nt: TGTGCCAGCAGCACCGGGTGGGCCGCCGCCTACGAGCAGTACTTC; cdr3_aa: CASSTGWAAAYEQYF; j_call: TRBJ2-7; d_call: -; clone_size: -; v_call: TRBV7-2
cdr3_nt: TGTGCCAGCAGCCTATCAGAAAAAGAGACCCAGTACTTC; cdr3_aa: CASSLSEKETQYF; j_call: TRBJ2-5; d_call: -; clone_size: few; v_call: TRBV5-6
cdr3_nt: TGTGCCAGCACCCAGGGTTGGGTTTCCAATTCACCCCTCCACTTT; cdr3_aa: CASTQGWVSNSPLHF; j_call: TRBJ1-6; d_call: -; clone_size: -; v_call: TRBV7-2
cdr3_nt: TGTGCCAGCAGCGCCGACGCGGACAGGGTCGAGCAGTACTTC; cdr3_aa: CASSADADRVEQYF; j_call: TRBJ2-7; d_call: TRBD1; clone_size: -; v_call: TRBV9
cdr3_nt: TGCAGTGCTAGAGATGGACAGGGGGGGGATGAGCAGTTCTTC; cdr3_aa: CSARDGQGGDEQFF; j_call: TRBJ2-1; d_call: TRBD1; clone_size: -; v_call: TRBV20-1
cdr3_nt: TGTGCCAGCCAGCGGGGGGGATCGAAGACCCAGTACTTC; cdr3_aa: CASQRGGSKTQYF; j_call: TRBJ2-5; d_call: TRBD2; clone_size: -; v_call: TRBV2
cdr3_nt: TGCAGTGCCCAAGGACACGCAACCACAGATACGCAGTATTTT; cdr3_aa: CSAQGHATTDTQYF; j_call: TRBJ2-3; d_call: -; clone_size: few; v_call: TRBV20-1
cdr3_nt: TGTGCCAGCAGCTTATCCTACTCTGGGGCCAACGTCCTGACTTTC; cdr3_aa: CASSLSYSGANVLTF; j_call: TRBJ2-6; d_call: -; clone_size: few; v_call: TRBV7-2
cdr3_nt: TGCAGTGCTGGGGGGACAGGGTATAATTCACCCCTCCACTTT; cdr3_aa: CSAGGTGYNSPLHF; j_call: TRBJ1-6; d_call: TRBD1; clone_size: -; v_call: TRBV20-1
cdr3_nt: TGTGCCAGCAGTCTGGTGAGGGCGTTGCGGACAGATACGCAGTATTTT; cdr3_aa: CASSLVRALRTDTQYF; j_call: TRBJ2-3; d_call: -; clone_size: -; v_call: TRBV6-2/TRBV6-3
cdr3_nt: TGCGCCAGCAGCCAGGACTTAGCGGGGGGGCCGATCGAGCAGTTCTTC; cdr3_aa: CASSQDLAGGPIEQFF; j_call: TRBJ2-1; d_call: TRBD2; clone_size: -; v_call: TRBV4-3
cdr3_nt: TGTGCCAGCTCTAGGGTGGGGGACCCTTACGAGCGGTACTTC; cdr3_aa: CASSRVGDPYERYF; j_call: TRBJ2-7; d_call: -; clone_size: once; v_call: TRBV6-5
cdr3_nt: TGTGCCAGCAGCTTCCCCGGGCCTGATGAAAAACTGTTTTTT; cdr3_aa: CASSFPGPDEKLFF; j_call: TRBJ1-4; d_call: -; clone_size: -; v_call: TRBV7-6
cdr3_nt: TGTGCTAGTGGTTCTGGAGCTTTCTTT; cdr3_aa: CASGSGAFF; j_call: TRBJ1-1; d_call: -; clone_size: few; v_call: TRBV12-5